This T cell receptor (beta chain) was recorded in a study of blood T cell repertoires in COVID-19. The overall study: Sources were T cells, B-cell-depleted T cells, or PBMCs; the material itself was cDNA or gDNA.

Method: immunoSEQ multiplex PCR; TCRdb's copy keeps in-frame clones and lacks some. The data contain 150,000 to 200,000 clones, approximately 80% of them seen just once; the ten biggest clones take up over 20%. The CDR3 is 14 residues long. The trim removed 5 bases at V and 9 bases at J, leaving 11 bases unmatched. CDR1 and CDR2 from the germline V gene are SGHTS and YDEGEE. The sequence derives from a woman older than 75 with acute or convalescent COVID-19. The chain has TRBV5-8 and TRBJ1-5; 7 positions agree with TRBD1. Sequencing was performed on peripheral blood. The CDR3 loop is CASSWRDSPMPQHF. The CDR3 DNA reads TGTGCCAGCAGTTGGCGGGACAGTCCAATGCCCCAGCATTTT.